Described below is a single TCR beta chain sequence and its context. What this receptor recognizes is not known. No base quality information exists; no much larger clone differs at one position. The data were obtained in a study of human T cells and chemical hapten exposure (dated by TCRdb to the early 2020s). General notes on the study: For sensitization, 2% DPC in acetone was applied to a 2 cm by 2 cm area of upper inner arm skin. Throughout the roughly 25-week study period, patients were also given weekly therapeutic DPC doses on the scalp. Patch testing was done on the upper back using Finn chambers containing 0.01% DPC, and results were scored after 6 days according to International Contact Dermatitis Research Group standards. Most of the patients in the cohort were female, and the cohort covered alopecia areata with under or over 50% scalp involvement, alopecia totalis and alopecia universalis. The libraries were sequenced as a pool, and the TCR yield per sample differed mostly because of small variations in library volumes within the pool. Peripheral blood TCR repertoire changes were tracked in vivo in alopecia patients during primary and secondary sensitization to the hapten diphenylcyclopropenone (DPC). Blood samples were taken from patients before sensitization (week 0) and then at 2, 6 and about 24 weeks after DPC sensitization. Roughly 30 alopecia patients provided blood for TCR sequencing at one to four time points (pre-sensitization, 2, 6 and 24 weeks). Study-level results and caveats: Repeated subsampling changed both the strength of the expansion versus patch-test correlation and the threshold at which that correlation became significant. The number of PT1 expanded TCRs positively correlated with patch test score, significant at thresholds 8, 16 and 32 but not 4. The number of TCRs above 1 in 1000 frequency did not change with DPC sensitization; there was no evidence of global repertoire structure alterations. Significantly more large CDR3 similarity clusters were formed by expanded TCRs than by pre-sensitization or healthy control sets, consistent with antigen-driven responses. All patients had alopecia, a presumed autoimmune disease, so their immune response might differ from that of healthy individuals.

Explained via the paper, the time point label denotes: patch test 1, 2 weeks after DPC sensitization. What this sample's treatment or condition label stands for: therapeutic diphenylcyclopropenone sensitization with weekly scalp DPC. At every patch-test visit, the blood draw took place before the patch test was put on. Eligible patients were aged 18 to 70, diagnosed with alopecia, deemed suitable for DPC therapy, and excluded if pregnant. Total RNA was extracted from unfractionated whole blood collected in Tempus Blood RNA tubes. The library was obtained by RACE. The sequencing machine was a NextSeq 500. During library preparation, unique molecular identifiers were attached to individual cDNA molecules so that TCRs could be counted quantitatively and reproducibly. From each blood RNA sample, both TCR alpha and TCR beta chains were sequenced. As for the original processing: The median number of TCRs per sample was around 96,000, ranging from roughly 23,224 to 690,600. V, J and CDR3 annotation of the TCR reads was performed with the Decombinator software suite. For PS versus PT1 abundance plots, all samples were subsampled to the same number of TCRs (28,000). TCRs were defined as expanded if absent before sensitization and observed at least eight times at the 2-week time point. The public reads were reanalyzed by TCRdb: fastp trimming at Q25, MiXCR alignment, in-frame beta chains only. Identical CDR3 proteins give one entry, which carries the most common genes and DNA. TCRdb, rather than the study authors, made the V and J calls. The sample yields 65,000 to 95,000 distinct CDR3 sequences; around 11% were counted once. The ten largest clones take up 3.5% to 4.5% of the sample.

This clonotype originated in a woman aged 60-75 years with alopecia areata. Some clones in this sample may be carry-over from other donors' samples. The specimen comprised whole blood, sampled in connection with sensitization to the hapten diphenylcyclopropenone (DPC).

The encoded CDR3 is CASSTSQGGSGANVLTF. The DNA reads TGTGCCAGCAGCACCAGTCAGGGCGGCTCTGGGGCCAACGTCCTGACTTTC. Recombination connected TRBV9 to TRBJ2-6, and the D gene may be TRBD1, 5 bases matching. From a lookup of the germline V gene, CDR1 and CDR2 are SGDLS and YYNGEE. V loses 4 bases, J loses 0 bases, and the germline ends lie 14 bases apart. The CDR3 contains 17 residues, cysteine and phenylalanine counted. The retained sequence is limited to the CDR3, 51 bases, with the frame set at the first base.